Below are 19 T cell receptor beta chains sequenced from a single sample in a study of blood T cell repertoires in COVID-19 (dated by TCRdb to the early 2020s). Receptor amplification or capture employed the immunoSEQ multiplex PCR assay. TCRdb re-hosts the immuneACCESS table, in-frame sequences only. Its copies lack some clones; in the studies checked, an unresolved V gene accounts for under half of them, and the cause for the rest is not known. This sample lists about 98,000 clones; 70% to 90% were detected once. 3.5% to 5.5% of the sample is in the top ten clones. The material sequenced was peripheral blood. Receptor source: a man aged 65 to 79 with acute or convalescent COVID-19.

The V and J genes are TRBV7-3 and TRBJ1-1; no firm D call. This CDR3 has 15 residues. With 0 bases removed from V and 4 bases from J, the gap between germline ends came to 12 bases. Germline CDR1 and CDR2: SGHTA and FQGTGA. CDR3 sequence: CASSLTHTGVTEAFF. The CDR3 nucleotides read TGTGCCAGCAGCTTAACCCACACGGGTGTCACTGAAGCTTTCTTT.

V gene TRBV5-5 combines with J gene TRBJ2-7, with D hard to call. The CDR3 is 15 amino acids. V was cut by 0 bases and J by 0 bases, with 10 bases left in between. Germline CDR1 and CDR2: SGHKS and YYEKEE (reference sequence). In DNA, the CDR3 is TGTGCCAGCAGCTTGGCACACCTAGGCTCCTACGAGCAGTACGTC. Translated, it gives CASSLAHLGSYEQYV.

The V gene is TRBV19, the J gene TRBJ1-1, with D possibly being TRBD1 (5 bases). V lost 4 bases and J lost 6, with 12 bases in between. CDR1 is LNHDA, CDR2 SQIVND, per germline (reference sequence). This CDR3 has 13 amino acids. This CDR3 is CASSSSGRPEAFF. The CDR3 nucleotides are TGTGCCAGTAGTAGTTCAGGGCGCCCTGAAGCTTTCTTT.

The chain couples TRBV10-1 to TRBJ1-5; TRBD1 matches at 9 bases. Germline values: CDR1 WNHNN, CDR2 SYGVQD (reference sequence). Unmatched junction bases numbered 6, after V lost 6 bases and J lost 9 bases. This CDR3 is built from 13 residues. CDR3 protein: CASSRTGEGPQHF. The CDR3 DNA sequence: TGCGCCAGCAGCCGGACAGGGGAAGGGCCCCAGCATTTT.

The V call is TRBV19, the J call TRBJ2-7; TRBD1 aligns across 7 bases. Germline V gives CDR1 LNHDA, CDR2 SQIVND (reference sequence). The CDR3 has 14 amino acids. V shed 5 bases and J 3 bases; nucleotides not matched to a gene: 7. The CDR3 nucleotides read TGTGCCAGTAGTTCGACAGGGTTAGGCTACGAGCAGTACTTC. Translation gives CASSSTGLGYEQYF.

This CDR3 reads CASSLSYQGWESPLHF. CDR3 DNA: TGTGCCAGCAGCTTAAGTTATCAGGGGTGGGAATCACCCCTCCACTTT. V and J are TRBV13 and TRBJ1-6; tentatively, D is TRBD1 (6 bases). Germline CDR1 reads PRHDT; CDR2 reads FYEKMQ (reference sequence). The V end was cut by 2 bases, the J end by 10 bases, with 18 bases between. The CDR3 has 16 residues.

This clone has more than one count but fewer than ten. This rearrangement joins TRBV27 to TRBJ1-1, with 7 bases identical to TRBD1. V was pared by 6 bases and J by 0 bases, with 16 bases of the junction left unmatched. Germline loops: CDR1 MNHEY, CDR2 SMNVEV (reference sequence). The CDR3 has 18 amino acids. CDR3 DNA sequence: TGTGCCAGCAGACGATTATCCGGGACAGTGAGAATGAACACTGAAGCTTTCTTT. It encodes CASRRLSGTVRMNTEAFF.

V usage is TRBV3-1 (or the pseudogene TRBV3-2) and J usage is TRBJ1-6; D is ambiguous. Trimming cost V 2 bases and J 10 bases, with 18 bases left between them. Germline V gene sequence: CDR1 LGHDT, CDR2 YNNKEL (reference sequence). The CDR3 is 16 residues long. CDR3 loop: CASSQPNKQRGSPLHF. Here the CDR3 DNA reads TGTGCCAGCAGCCAACCTAACAAGCAAAGAGGCTCACCCCTCCACTTT.

The gene calls are TRBV4-1 and TRBJ1-4; TRBD1 might be the D (5 bases). Germline lookup yields CDR1 MGHRA and CDR2 YSYEKL. The CDR3 is 15 amino acids. Between the trimmed V and J ends, which lost 1 base and 7 bases, there was a span of 13 bases. The CDR3 DNA follows: TGCGCCAGCAGCCAAGGTGGAGGGGCAAGTGAAAAACTGTTTTTT. The encoded protein is CASSQGGGASEKLFF.

The chain joins TRBV4-1 to TRBJ1-2, with D possibly being TRBD1 (5 bases). CDR3 length: 15 residues. Germline V gives CDR1 MGHRA, CDR2 YSYEKL. Trimming took 1 base from V and 8 from J, leaving 17 bases between them. This CDR3 reads CASSQAWGAALGYTF. CDR3 nucleotide sequence: TGCGCCAGCAGCCAAGCGTGGGGCGCCGCGTTGGGCTACACCTTC.

The chain is built from TRBV7-9 and TRBJ1-2, with TRBD1 identical over 7 bases. There are 15 residues in the CDR3. Germline values: CDR1 SEHNR, CDR2 FQNEAQ (reference sequence). V lost 3 bases and J lost 1; bases outside the gene matches: 5. This chain's CDR3 is CASSFNRGSNYGYTF. Written as DNA, the CDR3 is TGTGCCAGCAGCTTTAACAGGGGAAGTAACTATGGCTACACCTTC.

This rearrangement joins TRBV19 to TRBJ2-2; 9 nucleotides agree with TRBD2. The CDR3 extends over 17 amino acids. Germline lookup yields CDR1 LNHDA and CDR2 SQIVND (reference sequence). Unmatched junction bases numbered 8, after V lost 2 bases and J lost 4 bases. The CDR3 spells CASSILAGPLFTGELFF. CDR3 bases: TGTGCCAGTAGTATACTAGCGGGGCCCCTTTTCACCGGGGAGCTGTTTTTT.

V usage is TRBV30 and J usage is TRBJ1-4; TRBD1 agrees at 7 bases. J gave up 8 bases and V 2 bases, and 11 bases lay outside the gene matches. The CDR3 totals 15 residues. Germline loops: CDR1 GTSNPN, CDR2 SVGIG (reference sequence). Here the CDR3 reads CAWSRKTGLNEKLFF. CDR3 nucleotide sequence: TGTGCCTGGAGTCGAAAGACAGGGCTGAACGAAAAACTGTTTTTT.

This rearrangement joins TRBV6-1 to TRBJ1-5, with no clear D. Trimming removed 1 base from V and 1 base from J, with 8 bases in between. Germline-derived CDR1 and CDR2 are MNHNS and SASEGT. The CDR3 runs to 15 residues. CDR3 DNA: TGTGCCAGCAGTGAAGTTCAGGTGAGCAATCAGCCCCAGCATTTT. It is translated as CASSEVQVSNQPQHF.

The chain links TRBV6-5 to TRBJ2-7, with a possible D match to TRBD1 (5 bases). Between the trimmed V and J ends, which lost 5 bases and 3 bases, there was a span of 11 bases. CDR1 MNHEY and CDR2 SVGAGI come from the germline V gene. This CDR3 spans 13 amino acids. The CDR3 DNA sequence: TGTGCCAGCAGTCCAGGGCCATACTACGAGCAGTACTTC. Encoded protein: CASSPGPYYEQYF.

The V gene is TRBV7-9, the J gene TRBJ2-5; D might be TRBD2 (5 bases). The V end lost 5 bases, the J end lost 2 bases, and 9 bases lay between the germline ends. The V gene's germline CDR1 is SEHNR and CDR2 FQNEAQ (reference sequence). This CDR3 is built from 13 residues. Here the CDR3 reads CASSPPGQETQYF. DNA of the CDR3: TGTGCCAGCAGCCCCCCGGGACAAGAGACCCAGTACTTC.

J is TRBJ1-2 and V is TRBV10-3, with D tentatively TRBD1 (5 bases). The CDR3 sequence is 16 residues long. V gave up 2 bases and J gave up 5 bases, with 18 bases separating them. Germline values: CDR1 ENHRY, CDR2 SYGVKD. The CDR3: CAISEVLRGMGYGYTF. DNA of the CDR3: TGTGCCATCAGTGAGGTTCTTAGGGGAATGGGGTATGGCTACACCTTC.

This clone turned up a few times. The chain couples TRBV28 to TRBJ2-7, with 7 bases fitting TRBD2. CDR3 size: 15 residues. CDR1 and CDR2 from the germline V gene are MDHEN and SYDVKM. The trim removed 5 bases at V and 1 base at J, leaving 8 bases unmatched. The CDR3 DNA reads TGTGCCAGCAGTCCCCAGTGGGGGGGGTCCTACGAGCAGTACTTC. Translating gives CASSPQWGGSYEQYF.

This sequence joins TRBV30 and TRBJ2-1; D not resolved. Deletions cut 0 bases from V and 6 bases from J, with 12 bases between. The length of the CDR3 is 14 residues. Germline V CDR1 and CDR2: GTSNPN, SVGIG (reference sequence). In nucleotides, the CDR3 is TGTGCCTGGAGTGTACATTCACCCATCAATGAGCAGTTCTTC. Protein sequence: CAWSVHSPINEQFF.